Only one count was recorded for the clone carrying this T cell receptor beta chain. The V gene's germline CDR1 is SQVTM and CDR2 ANQGSEA. This CDR3 is built from 15 residues. Losses at the gene ends were 5 bases for V and 0 bases for J; bases not matched to a gene: 9. The data originate from a study of blood T cell repertoires in COVID-19. Study-wide context: Samples representing acute and convalescent COVID-19 were sourced from the United States, Italy and Spain. PBMCs, B-cell-depleted T cells, or T cells provided the cDNA or gDNA that made up the material.

In the authors' methods: Amplification of reference gene primers provided the estimated nucleated cell counts. The repertoire was sequenced with immunoSEQ multiplex PCR; TCRdb's copy has only in-frame clones and lacks some. V, J and clone size were drawn from that table, and D and trimming were deduced from the DNA. The data show hundreds of thousands of clones, about nine tenths seen once. Sequencing input: peripheral blood. The V gene is TRBV29-1, the J gene TRBJ1-1; 7 positions agree with TRBD1. The receptor comes from an older man with acute or convalescent COVID-19. The CDR3 sequence is CSVFRGMFMNTEAFF. The CDR3 DNA sequence: TGCAGCGTTTTCAGGGGGATGTTTATGAACACTGAAGCTTTCTTT.